A few counts support the clone carrying this T cell receptor (beta chain). This CDR3 has 14 residues. Trimming left V 2 bases short and J 5 bases short, with 10 bases between. Germline V gene lookup returns CDR1 MRHNA and CDR2 SNTAGT. The sample belongs to a study of T cells in Graves' hyperthyroidism and ophthalmopathy. TCR beta CDR3 sequences were amplified from RNA transcripts. TCR CDR3 regions were first amplified by RT-PCR with HTBI primers. A single record per CDR3 protein comes from TCRdb applying MiXCR to the multiplex PCR reads. In the table there are more than 300,000 distinct CDR3 sequences, about a sixth of which are singletons.

Input material: blood. V gene TRBV6-4 combines with J gene TRBJ2-1; D is possibly TRBD1 (6 bases). The sequence came from a young woman with Graves' hyperthyroidism that later progressed to Graves' ophthalmopathy. CDR3 nucleotide sequence: TGTGCCAGCAGTGACACCACAGGGAACAATGAGCAGTTCTTC. Its translation is CASSDTTGNNEQFF.